This T cell receptor beta chain was identified during a study of blood T cell repertoires in COVID-19. Study-level background: The United States, Italy and Spain provided the acute and convalescent COVID-19 samples.

The CDR3 length is 16 residues. CDR1 and CDR2 from the germline V gene are GTSNPN and SVGIG (reference sequence). V was clipped by 7 bases and J by 2 bases, with 20 bases between them. How the authors handled the data: Reference gene primer amplification gave nucleated cell count estimates. The repertoire was sequenced with immunoSEQ multiplex PCR; TCRdb's copy has only in-frame clones and lacks some. Clone size and V and J calls were adopted from that table, with D and trimming inferred from the DNA. The sample has about 190,000 clones, over 75% seen once. Sequenced input: peripheral blood. The chain carries TRBV30 and TRBJ2-2; D possibly corresponds to TRBD2 (6 bases). This receptor was identified in a woman aged 50 to 65 with acute or convalescent COVID-19. CDR3 loop: CAFFDGGSKNTGELFF. The CDR3 region has the DNA TGTGCCTTTTTTGATGGGGGGAGTAAAAACACCGGGGAGCTGTTTTTT.